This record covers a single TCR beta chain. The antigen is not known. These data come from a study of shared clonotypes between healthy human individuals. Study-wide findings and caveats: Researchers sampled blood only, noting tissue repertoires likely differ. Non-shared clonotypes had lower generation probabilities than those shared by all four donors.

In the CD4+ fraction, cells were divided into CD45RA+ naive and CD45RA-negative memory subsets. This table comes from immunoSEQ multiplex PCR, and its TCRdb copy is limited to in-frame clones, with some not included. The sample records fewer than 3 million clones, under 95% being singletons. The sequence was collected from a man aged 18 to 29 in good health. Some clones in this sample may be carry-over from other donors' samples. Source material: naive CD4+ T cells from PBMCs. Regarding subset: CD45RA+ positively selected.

The CDR3: CASSPGRVLGTYEQYF. Written as DNA, the CDR3 is TGCGCCAGCAGCCCGGGGCGGGTACTAGGGACTTACGAGCAGTACTTC. The J gene is TRBJ2-7, the V gene TRBV4-1; maybe TRBD2 (6 bases). Trimming shortened V by 4 bases and J by 4 bases, and 20 bases separated the two germline ends. CDR3 length equals 16 residues. The germline gives CDR1 MGHRA, CDR2 YSYEKL.